A single sample is the source of the 14 T cell receptor beta chains below, sequenced in a study of blood T cell repertoires in COVID-19. Sequenced by immunoSEQ multiplex PCR; TCRdb stores in-frame clones only, minus some. This table has 150,000 to 200,000 clones, roughly 81% appearing once. The sequenced sample was peripheral blood. Source of these receptors: a woman older than 75 with COVID-19, enrolled during active disease.

The rearrangement links TRBV7-2 to TRBJ2-5; perhaps TRBD2 as D (7 bases). V lost 1 base and J lost 5, with 14 bases in between. The CDR3 is 15 amino acids. Germline CDR1 is SGHTA and CDR2 is FQGNSA. CDR3 loop: CASSLEGGLWETQYF. CDR3 sequence (DNA): TGTGCCAGCAGCTTAGAGGGGGGGCTCTGGGAGACCCAGTACTTC.

The chain uses TRBV24-1 and TRBJ2-3; 10 bases map to TRBD1. The ends lost 3 bases at V and 5 bases at J; junction bases unmatched: 7. This CDR3 region has 16 residues. Germline V gives CDR1 KGHDR, CDR2 SFDVKD. The CDR3 loop reads CATSDPSGQGGDTQYF. The CDR3 DNA is TGTGCCACCAGTGATCCCTCCGGACAGGGGGGAGATACGCAGTATTTT.

CDR3 protein: CASSPDRGIVMNTEAFF. As DNA, the CDR3 is TGTGCCAGCAGTCCGGACAGGGGGATTGTAATGAACACTGAAGCTTTCTTT. The J gene is TRBJ1-1, the V gene TRBV7-9; 10 nucleotides align to TRBD1. The CDR3 loop spans 17 amino acids. The ends lost 6 bases at V and 0 bases at J; junction bases unmatched: 10. CDR1 is SEHNR and CDR2 is FQNEAQ in the germline V gene (reference sequence).

The chain is built from TRBV7-8 and TRBJ1-3, with D tentatively TRBD1 (5 bases). Germline V gene data show CDR1 as SGHVS and CDR2 as FQNEAQ. The length of the CDR3 is 15 residues. Trimming took off 5 bases at V and 2 bases at J, with 13 bases between the two ends. This chain's CDR3 is CASSPPGLTGNTIYF. As DNA, the CDR3 is TGTGCCAGCAGCCCCCCGGGACTGACTGGAAACACCATATATTTT. The full variable domain, its missing parts supplied by reference TRBV7-8 and TRBJ1-3, is GAGVSQSPRYKVAKRGQDVALRCDPISGHVSLFWYQQALGQGPEFLTYFQNEAQLDKSGLPSDRFFAERPEGSVSTLKIQRTQQEDSAVYLCASSPPGLTGNTIYFGEGSWLTVV.

V gene TRBV5-1 combines with J gene TRBJ2-3; D remains ambiguous. Trimming removed 0 bases at V and 6 bases at J, with 8 bases between. The germline V gene has CDR1 SGHRS and CDR2 YFSETQ. The CDR3 runs to 13 residues. The CDR3 here is CASSLGRFDTQYF. The DNA of the CDR3 is TGCGCCAGCAGCTTGGGTCGTTTCGATACGCAGTATTTT.

The J gene is TRBJ1-3, the V gene TRBV6-5; D unclear. The length of the CDR3 is 15 residues. Trimming removed 2 bases from V and 0 bases from J, with 8 bases in between. CDR1 is MNHEY and CDR2 is SVGAGI in the germline V gene. CDR3: CASSYGSISGNTIYF. The CDR3 region has the DNA TGTGCCAGCAGTTACGGTAGCATCTCTGGAAACACCATATATTTT.

The V gene is TRBV27, the J gene TRBJ2-1; D possibly corresponds to TRBD1 (8 bases). This CDR3 spans 18 amino acids. V was pared by 8 bases and J by 0 bases, with 23 bases between. The germline V gene has CDR1 MNHEY and CDR2 SMNVEV (reference sequence). The CDR3 loop reads CASGEGQANPSSYNEQFF. CDR3 nucleotide sequence: TGTGCCAGCGGGGAGGGACAGGCAAACCCGAGCTCCTACAATGAGCAGTTCTTC.

J is TRBJ1-6 and V is TRBV6-2 or TRBV6-3; 10 nucleotides match TRBD1. CDR1 is MNHEY and CDR2 is SVGEGT in the germline V gene. V trimming: 4 bases; J trimming: 7 bases; junction bases outside the gene matches: 4. The CDR3 sequence is 15 residues long. The CDR3 region has the DNA TGTGCCAGCAGTTCTCCGGGACAGGGGAATTCACCCCTCCACTTT. It codes for CASSSPGQGNSPLHF.

The chain employs TRBV11-2 and TRBJ2-3; 8 nucleotides align to TRBD2. J lost 6 bases, V lost 5 bases, and 13 bases had no gene match. CDR3 size: 16 residues. Looked up from germline, CDR1 is SGHAT and CDR2 is FQNNGV. CDR3 residues: CASSGARGLAADTQYF. CDR3 nucleotide sequence: TGTGCCAGCAGCGGGGCAAGAGGACTAGCAGCTGATACGCAGTATTTT. The complete variable domain, with remaining parts taken from reference TRBV11-2 and TRBJ2-3, reads EAGVAQSPRYKIIEKRQSVAFWCNPISGHATLYWYQQILGQGPKLLIQFQNNGVVDDSQLPKDRFSAERLKGVDSTLKIQPAKLEDSAVYLCASSGARGLAADTQYFGPGTRLTVL.

Concerning this clone: This sample also contains other DNA sequences that code for the same CDR3. The J gene is TRBJ2-7, the V gene TRBV19, with TRBD2 identical over 12 bases. CDR1 is LNHDA, CDR2 SQIVND, per germline (reference sequence). Germline trimming cut 2 bases from V and 2 bases from J; bases unmatched to any gene: 1. The CDR3 contains 15 residues. The CDR3: CASSILAGGPYEQYF. CDR3 sequence (DNA): TGTGCCAGTAGTATACTAGCGGGGGGGCCCTACGAGCAGTACTTC. The whole variable domain, remainder taken from reference TRBV19 and TRBJ2-7, is DGGITQSPKYLFRKEGQNVTLSCEQNLNHDAMYWYRQDPGQGLRLIYYSQIVNDFQKGDIAEGYSVSREKKESFPLTVTSAQKNPTAFYLCASSILAGGPYEQYFGPGTRLTVT.

The rearrangement joins TRBV11-3 to TRBJ1-3; 8 nucleotides agree with TRBD1. CDR1 is SGHNT, CDR2 YENEEA, per germline. The CDR3 contains 15 residues. With V trimmed by 5 bases and J by 9 bases, 12 bases remained unmatched. CDR3 loop: CASSKGDRREGTIYF. CDR3 DNA sequence: TGTGCCAGCAGCAAAGGGGACAGGCGGGAAGGCACCATATATTTT. Supplemented by reference TRBV11-3 and TRBJ1-3, the full variable domain reads EAGVVQSPRYKIIEKKQPVAFWCNPISGHNTLYWYLQNLGQGPELLIRYENEEAVDDSQLPKDRFSAERLKGVDSTLKIQPAELGDSAVYLCASSKGDRREGTIYFGEGSWLTVV.

This clone has only a few counts. The V gene is TRBV4-1, the J gene TRBJ1-3; 7 nucleotides match TRBD1. Germline CDR1 and CDR2: MGHRA and YSYEKL. The CDR3 is 16 amino acids. Germline trimming cut 3 bases from V and 2 bases from J; bases unmatched to any gene: 7. Here the CDR3 DNA reads TGCGCCAGCAGCCAGGCGGACAGGCAAACTGGAAACACCATATATTTT. Translated, it gives CASSQADRQTGNTIYF.

The chain has TRBV27 and TRBJ1-1, with 9 nucleotides matching TRBD1. The CDR3 runs 14 residues. Germline V lookup: CDR1 MNHEY, CDR2 SMNVEV (reference sequence). V gave up 6 bases and J gave up 5 bases; unmatched junction bases: 7. The CDR3 region has the DNA TGTGCCAGCAGACGGACAGGGGTCGGGACTGAAGCTTTCTTT. Protein: CASRRTGVGTEAFF.

This clone came up once. This rearrangement joins TRBV29-1 to TRBJ1-2; TRBD1 might be the D (5 bases). The germline V gene has CDR1 SQVTM and CDR2 ANQGSEA. This CDR3 comprises 17 residues. Trimming took off 6 bases at V and 5 bases at J, with 28 bases between the two ends. As DNA, the CDR3 is TGCAGCGTCTTGTTTGCGGAGTTGGGACTTCAGGAGTATGGCTACACCTTC. This sequence encodes CSVLFAELGLQEYGYTF.